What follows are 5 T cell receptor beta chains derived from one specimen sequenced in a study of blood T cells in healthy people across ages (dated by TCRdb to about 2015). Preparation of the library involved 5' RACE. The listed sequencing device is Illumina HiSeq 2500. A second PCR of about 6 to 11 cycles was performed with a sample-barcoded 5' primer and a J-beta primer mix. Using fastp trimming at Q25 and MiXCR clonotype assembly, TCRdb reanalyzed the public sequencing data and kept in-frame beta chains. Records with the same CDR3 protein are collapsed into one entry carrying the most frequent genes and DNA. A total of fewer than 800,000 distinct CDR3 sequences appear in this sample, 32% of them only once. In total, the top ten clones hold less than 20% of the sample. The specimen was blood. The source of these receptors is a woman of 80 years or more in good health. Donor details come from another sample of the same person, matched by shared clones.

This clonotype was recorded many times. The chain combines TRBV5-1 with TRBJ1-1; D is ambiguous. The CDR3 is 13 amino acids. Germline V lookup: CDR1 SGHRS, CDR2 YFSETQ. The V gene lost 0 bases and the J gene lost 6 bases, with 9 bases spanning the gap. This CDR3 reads CASSLAKGSEAFF. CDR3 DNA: TGCGCCAGCAGCTTGGCCAAAGGGTCTGAAGCTTTCTTT.

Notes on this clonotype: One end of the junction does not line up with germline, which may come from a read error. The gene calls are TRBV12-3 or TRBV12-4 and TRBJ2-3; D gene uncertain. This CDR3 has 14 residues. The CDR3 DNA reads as TGTGCCAGCAGTTTAGGAATGCGAGCAGATGCGCAGTATTTT. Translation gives CASSLGMRADAQYF.

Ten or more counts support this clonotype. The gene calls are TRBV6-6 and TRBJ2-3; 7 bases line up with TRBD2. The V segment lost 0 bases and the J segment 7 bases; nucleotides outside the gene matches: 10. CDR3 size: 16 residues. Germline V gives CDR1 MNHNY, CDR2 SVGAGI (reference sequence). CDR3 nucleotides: TGTGCCAGCAGTTACTCCCCTTGGGGGGGGTTCAATACGCAGTATTTT. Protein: CASSYSPWGGFNTQYF.

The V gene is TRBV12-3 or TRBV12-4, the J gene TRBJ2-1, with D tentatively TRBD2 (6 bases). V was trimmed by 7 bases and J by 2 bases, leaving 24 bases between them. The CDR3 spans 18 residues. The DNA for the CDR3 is TGTGCCAGCACCAACCGGGGACTCCCAAGTGGCACCTACAATGAGCAGTTCTTC. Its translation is CASTNRGLPSGTYNEQFF.

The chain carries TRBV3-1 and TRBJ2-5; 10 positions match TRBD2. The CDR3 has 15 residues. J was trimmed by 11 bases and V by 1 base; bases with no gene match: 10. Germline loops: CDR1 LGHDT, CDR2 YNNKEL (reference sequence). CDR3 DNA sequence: TGTGCCAGCAGCCAAGGTTCACTAGCGGGACAGGTGCAGTACTTC. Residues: CASSQGSLAGQVQYF.